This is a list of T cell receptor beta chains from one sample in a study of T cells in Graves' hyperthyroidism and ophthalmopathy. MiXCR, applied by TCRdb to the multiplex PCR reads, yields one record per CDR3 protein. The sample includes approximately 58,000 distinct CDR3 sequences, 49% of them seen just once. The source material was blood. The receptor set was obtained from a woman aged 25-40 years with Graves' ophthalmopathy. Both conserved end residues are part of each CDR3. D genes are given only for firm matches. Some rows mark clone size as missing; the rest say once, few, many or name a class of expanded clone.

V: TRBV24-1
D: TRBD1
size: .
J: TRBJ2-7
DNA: TGTGCCACCAGTGACCCCCGGGACAGGGGGCCGTACGAGCAGTACTTC
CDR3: CATSDPRDRGPYEQYF

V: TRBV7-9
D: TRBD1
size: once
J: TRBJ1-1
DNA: TGTGCCTGCAGCCCAGGGACAGGATTGAACACCGAAGCTTTCTTT
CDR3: CACSPGTGLNTEAFF

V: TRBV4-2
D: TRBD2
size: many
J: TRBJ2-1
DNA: TGTGCCAGCAGCCAGCCGGGACTAGCGACTGGCAATGAGCAGTTCTTC
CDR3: CASSQPGLATGNEQFF

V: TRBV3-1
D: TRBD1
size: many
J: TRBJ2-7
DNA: TGTGCCAGCAGCCACCGGGACAGGAGAACCTACGAGCAGTACTTC
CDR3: CASSHRDRRTYEQYF

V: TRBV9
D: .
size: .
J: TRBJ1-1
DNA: TGTGCCAGCAGCGTAGCTGATTCGGCTCAGGGTAACAGCCCGAAAACTGAAGCTTTCTTT
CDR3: CASSVADSAQGNSPKTEAFF

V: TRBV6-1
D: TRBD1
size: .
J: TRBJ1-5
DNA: TGTGCCAGCAGGGGACAGGGGGTCGATCAGCCCCAGCATTTT
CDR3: CASRGQGVDQPQHF

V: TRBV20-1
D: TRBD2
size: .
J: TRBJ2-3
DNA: TGCAGTGCTGCCGCCGGGAGGAACACAGATACGCAGTATTTT
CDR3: CSAAAGRNTDTQYF

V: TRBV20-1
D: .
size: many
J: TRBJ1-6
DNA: TGCAGTGCTACTGACAGGCACTCCTATAATTCACCCCTCCACTTT
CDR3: CSATDRHSYNSPLHF

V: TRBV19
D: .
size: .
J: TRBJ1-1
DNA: TGTGCCAGTAGTACGCCCTTCTTCGCAGGGGCCAACGTCCTGACTTTCTTT
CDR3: CASSTPFFAGANVLTFF

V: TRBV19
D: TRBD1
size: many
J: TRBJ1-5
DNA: TGTGCCAGTAGATACAGGGGTGGCAATCAGCCCCAGCATTTT
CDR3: CASRYRGGNQPQHF

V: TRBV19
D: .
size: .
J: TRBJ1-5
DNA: TGTGCCAGCATGGGCCTAGCAGAGACCCAGCATTTT
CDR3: CASMGLAETQHF

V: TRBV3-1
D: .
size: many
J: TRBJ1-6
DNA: TGTGCCAGCAGCCCATTCAGGGATGTTGATTCACCCCTCCACTTT
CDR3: CASSPFRDVDSPLHF

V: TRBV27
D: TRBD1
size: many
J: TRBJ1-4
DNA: TGTGCCAGCAGTTTGAGGGGGCAATGGGAAAAACTGTTTTTT
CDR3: CASSLRGQWEKLFF

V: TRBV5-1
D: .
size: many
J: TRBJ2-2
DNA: TGCGCCAGCAGTACCGCGGCGGGCACCGGGGAGCTGTTTTTT
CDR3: CASSTAAGTGELFF

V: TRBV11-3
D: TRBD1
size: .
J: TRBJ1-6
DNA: TGTGCCAGCAGCGTAGGGACACAGGGGAATTCACCCCTCCACTTT
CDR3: CASSVGTQGNSPLHF

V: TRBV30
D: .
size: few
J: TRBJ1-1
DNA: TGTGCCTGGAGTGTACGCGACCTAAGGTACGGTGAAGCTTTCTTT
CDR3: CAWSVRDLRYGEAFF

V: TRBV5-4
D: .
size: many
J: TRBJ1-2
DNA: TGTGCCAGCAGCTTCCCGGGGGCGGACTATGGCTACACCTTC
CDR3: CASSFPGADYGYTF

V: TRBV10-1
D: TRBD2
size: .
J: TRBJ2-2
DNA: TGCGCCAGCAGTGTACAGGGGACTAGCGGGAACACCGGGGAGCTGTTTTTT
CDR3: CASSVQGTSGNTGELFF

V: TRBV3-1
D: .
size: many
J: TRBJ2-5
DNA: TGTGCCAGCAGCCAAGCCCTAGCTGTGGAGACCCAGTACTTC
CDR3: CASSQALAVETQYF

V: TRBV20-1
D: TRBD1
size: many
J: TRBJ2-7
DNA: TGCAGTGCACAGGACCGGGACAGGGGAATCCACGAGCAGTACTTC
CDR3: CSAQDRDRGIHEQYF

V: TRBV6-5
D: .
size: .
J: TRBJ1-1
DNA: TGTGCCAGCAGCCGCACAGGGTTAGGTGAAGCTCGCTTT
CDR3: CASSRTGLGEARF

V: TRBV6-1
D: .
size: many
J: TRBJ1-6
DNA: TGTGCCAGCAGTGAAGGGAATAATTCACCCCTCCACTTT
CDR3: CASSEGNNSPLHF

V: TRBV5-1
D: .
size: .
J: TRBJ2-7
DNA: TGCGCCAGCAGAGCCGGGACATCGGCCTACGAGCGGTATTTC
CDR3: CASRAGTSAYERYF

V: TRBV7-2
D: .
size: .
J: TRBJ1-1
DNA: TGTGCCAGCAGCTTAGTTGCAGGGATGAACACTGAAGCTTTCTTT
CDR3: CASSLVAGMNTEAFF

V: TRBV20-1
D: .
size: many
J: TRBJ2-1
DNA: TGCAGTGCTAGAGATCTGGCAGGGTACAATGAGCAGTTCTTC
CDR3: CSARDLAGYNEQFF

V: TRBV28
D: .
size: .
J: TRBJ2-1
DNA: TGTGCCAGCAGTGAGGACTGTGGGGAGCAGTTCTTC
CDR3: CASSEDCGEQFF

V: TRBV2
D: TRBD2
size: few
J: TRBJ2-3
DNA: TGTGCCAGCAGGGAAACTAGCGGGAGGGCGTATACTAGCACAGATACGCAGTATTTT
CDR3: CASRETSGRAYTSTDTQYF

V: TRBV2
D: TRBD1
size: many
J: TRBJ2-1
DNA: TGTGCCAGCAGGAAAGACAGGGGGCCCTACAATGAGCAGTTCTTC
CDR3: CASRKDRGPYNEQFF

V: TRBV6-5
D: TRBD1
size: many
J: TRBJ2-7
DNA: TGTGCCAGCAGTGCAGGCAGGGCAGGGGGCCTTAGCTACGAGCAGTACTTC
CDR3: CASSAGRAGGLSYEQYF

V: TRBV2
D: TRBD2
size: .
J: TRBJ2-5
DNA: TGTGCCAGCAGTGAAGGGCTAGCGGGAGGGGAAGAGACCCAGTACTTC
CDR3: CASSEGLAGGEETQYF

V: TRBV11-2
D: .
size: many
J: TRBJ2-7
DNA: TGTGCCAGCAGCACCCTGGACATGTACGAGCAGTACTTC
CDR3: CASSTLDMYEQYF

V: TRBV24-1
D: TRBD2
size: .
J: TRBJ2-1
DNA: TGTGCCACCAGTGATCAGAAGGGACTAGCGTTCAATGAGCAGTTCTTC
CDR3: CATSDQKGLAFNEQFF

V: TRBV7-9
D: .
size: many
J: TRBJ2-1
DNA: TGTGCCAGCAGCCCGGGACGGTGGGGTGGGAATGAGCAGTTCTTC
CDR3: CASSPGRWGGNEQFF